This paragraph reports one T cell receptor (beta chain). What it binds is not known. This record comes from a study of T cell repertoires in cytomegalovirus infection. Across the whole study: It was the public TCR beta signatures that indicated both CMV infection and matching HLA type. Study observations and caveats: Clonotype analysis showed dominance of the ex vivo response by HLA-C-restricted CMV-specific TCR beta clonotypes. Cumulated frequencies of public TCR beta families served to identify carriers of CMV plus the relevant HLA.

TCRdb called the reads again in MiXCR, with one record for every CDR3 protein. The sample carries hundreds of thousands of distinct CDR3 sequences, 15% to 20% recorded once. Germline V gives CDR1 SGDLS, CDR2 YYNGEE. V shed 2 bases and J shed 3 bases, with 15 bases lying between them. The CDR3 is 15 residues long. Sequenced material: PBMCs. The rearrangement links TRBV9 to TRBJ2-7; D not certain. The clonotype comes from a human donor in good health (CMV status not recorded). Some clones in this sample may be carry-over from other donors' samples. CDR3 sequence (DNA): TGTGCCAGCAGCGTCATACCCGCTACCCGCTACGAGCAGTACTTC. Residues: CASSVIPATRYEQYF.